A selection of T cell receptor beta chains follows, all from one sample in a study of tumor-infiltrating lymphocytes in localized non-small cell lung cancer. TCRdb's table, derived via immunoSEQ multiplex PCR, lists solely in-frame clones and lacks some. Among 10,000 to 13,000 clones listed, approximately 64% were seen once. Sequenced sample: lung tumor tissue. The source of these receptors is a human donor with non-small cell lung cancer. Both conserved end residues are part of each CDR3. Each record gives: V gene, J gene, clone size, D gene, CDR3 protein, CDR3 DNA. The D gene is left open where the match is weak. Not all rows give a size; the values are once, few, many and, for expanded clones, a class.

TRBV7-9,TRBJ1-2,few,.,CASSFRDIDGYTF,TGTGCCAGCAGCTTCCGGGACATCGATGGCTACACCTTC
TRBV6-1,TRBJ2-7,.,.,CASSEVGRSRHEQYF,TGTGCCAGCAGTGAAGTTGGCAGGAGTCGGCACGAGCAGTACTTC
TRBV9,TRBJ1-6,.,.,CASSVSVGFGSPLHF,TGTGCCAGCAGCGTATCTGTAGGGTTTGGTTCACCCCTCCACTTT
TRBV6-5,TRBJ2-3,.,TRBD1,CASSYSSGTGSDTQYF,TGTGCCAGCAGTTACTCATCCGGGACAGGGTCAGATACGCAGTATTTT
TRBV7-9,TRBJ2-7,few,TRBD2,CASSFQGSGGIYEQYF,TGTGCCAGCAGCTTTCAAGGAAGCGGGGGAATCTACGAGCAGTACTTC
TRBV5-1,TRBJ1-1,once,.,CASSHQGSIGNTEAFF,TGCGCCAGCAGCCATCAGGGGAGTATTGGAAACACTGAAGCTTTCTTT
TRBV6-1,TRBJ1-1,few,.,CASTGTRAEAFF,TGTGCCAGCACGGGGACCCGTGCTGAAGCTTTCTTT
TRBV15,TRBJ2-2,.,TRBD1,CATSSPSTGGLTGELFF,TGTGCCACCAGCAGTCCGTCGACAGGGGGCCTAACCGGGGAGCTGTTTTTT
TRBV18,TRBJ1-2,few,.,CASSPNQGEPSYGYTF,TGTGCCAGCTCACCAAATCAAGGAGAGCCCTCCTATGGCTACACCTTC
TRBV7-7,TRBJ2-3,.,.,CASSFQVSDTQYF,TGTGCCAGCAGCTTCCAGGTTTCTGATACGCAGTATTTT
TRBV4-2,TRBJ1-3,.,.,CASSQDSGAGNTIYF,TGTGCCAGCAGCCAAGATTCCGGTGCTGGAAACACCATATATTTT
TRBV6-1,TRBJ2-3,.,.,CASSLPGASTDTQYF,TGTGCCAGCAGCCTTCCGGGGGCCAGCACAGATACGCAGTATTTT
TRBV7-9,TRBJ2-3,.,.,CASSPPGDTQYF,TGTGCCAGCAGCCCACCCGGGGATACGCAGTATTTT
TRBV7-2,TRBJ1-6,.,.,CASSLRGVGSPLHF,TGTGCCAGCAGCTTAAGGGGGGTAGGTTCACCCCTCCACTTT
TRBV7-9,TRBJ1-4,.,TRBD1,CASSPGQGNEKLFF,TGTGCCAGCAGCCCCGGACAGGGTAATGAAAAACTGTTTTTT
TRBV7-6,TRBJ2-2,.,.,CASSLYVAANTGELFF,TGTGCCAGCAGCTTATACGTAGCGGCGAACACCGGGGAGCTGTTTTTT
TRBV5-6,TRBJ2-7,.,.,CASSALSYEQYF,TGTGCCAGCAGCGCCCTCTCCTACGAGCAGTACTTC
TRBV7-2,TRBJ2-7,.,TRBD2,CASSLFQAGGNEQYF,TGTGCCAGCAGCTTATTTCAAGCGGGAGGAAACGAGCAGTACTTC
TRBV13,TRBJ2-5,.,TRBD2,CASSLSSGAETQYF,TGTGCCAGCAGCTTATCAAGCGGGGCGGAGACCCAGTACTTC
TRBV6-6,TRBJ2-7,.,.,CASSSDRVEYF,TGTGCCAGCAGTTCCGACAGAGTAGAGTACTTC
TRBV5-6,TRBJ2-4,.,.,CASSLRGLRTKNIQYF,TGTGCCAGCAGCTTGAGAGGGCTGAGGACCAAAAACATTCAGTACTTC
TRBV7-2,TRBJ1-1,.,.,CASSLRRAGYEAFF,TGTGCCAGCAGCTTAAGACGGGCTGGCTATGAAGCTTTCTTT
TRBV12-5,TRBJ1-6,few,TRBD1,CASGSDRGVAYNSPLHF,TGTGCTAGTGGATCGGACAGGGGGGTCGCCTATAATTCACCCCTCCACTTT
TRBV10-3,TRBJ2-1,.,TRBD2,CAISGGGRPSYNEQFF,TGTGCCATCAGTGGTGGCGGGAGGCCTTCCTACAATGAGCAGTTCTTC
TRBV5-4,TRBJ2-7,.,.,CASSSEPSSYEQYF,TGTGCCAGCAGCTCCGAACCTAGCTCCTACGAGCAGTACTTC
TRBV11-2,TRBJ1-2,medium-sized,.,CASSLAMGQYGYTF,TGTGCCAGCAGCTTAGCCATGGGTCAGTATGGCTACACCTTC
TRBV4-1,TRBJ1-2,.,.,CASSQDREVYYGYTF,TGCGCCAGCAGCCAAGACAGGGAGGTATACTATGGCTACACCTTC
TRBV9,TRBJ1-1,few,.,CASSASGTLNTEAFF,TGTGCCAGCAGCGCCAGTGGGACGCTGAACACTGAAGCTTTCTTT
TRBV11-3,TRBJ2-7,few,.,CASSLSRVEQYF,TGTGCCAGCAGCTTAAGTAGGGTTGAGCAGTACTTC
TRBV5-1,TRBJ2-1,.,.,CASSYGGLNYNEQFF,TGCGCCAGCAGCTACGGGGGGCTTAACTACAATGAGCAGTTCTTC
TRBV5-1,TRBJ2-7,.,TRBD2,CASSLGSSGTSYEQYF,TGCGCCAGCAGCTTGGGGTCTAGCGGGACCTCCTACGAGCAGTACTTC
TRBV6-5,TRBJ1-2,few,.,CASSDSPSYGYTF,TGTGCCAGCAGTGACAGCCCATCCTATGGCTACACCTTC
TRBV7-9,TRBJ1-2,once,TRBD1,CASSSHDRGRGSGYTF,TGTGCCAGCAGCTCCCACGACAGGGGGCGCGGGAGTGGCTACACCTTC
TRBV5-4,TRBJ1-1,.,TRBD1,CASSFDRGIEAFF,TGTGCCAGCAGTTTTGACAGGGGGATTGAAGCTTTCTTT
TRBV10-3,TRBJ2-1,few,TRBD2,CAISWTSQFVIENYNEQFF,TGTGCCATCAGCTGGACTAGCCAATTCGTCATCGAGAATTACAATGAGCAGTTCTTC
TRBV7-9,TRBJ1-2,.,.,CASSFPGIRTPYTF,TGTGCCAGCAGCTTCCCCGGGATTCGGACTCCCTACACCTTC
TRBV11-2,TRBJ2-1,.,.,CASSSLPDGPRGNEQFF,TGTGCCAGCAGCTCCTTACCGGACGGCCCCCGAGGCAATGAGCAGTTCTTC
TRBV30,TRBJ1-2,few,TRBD1,CAWKLTGTGGYGYTF,TGTGCCTGGAAGTTAACCGGGACAGGAGGCTATGGCTACACCTTC
TRBV7-8,TRBJ2-7,.,.,CASSEEGTSSYEQYF,TGTGCCAGCAGCGAAGAAGGGACATCCTCCTACGAGCAGTACTTC
TRBV5-6,TRBJ1-6,medium-sized,.,CASSLGRAHNSPLHF,TGTGCCAGCAGCTTGGGCAGGGCCCATAATTCACCCCTCCACTTT
TRBV7-8,TRBJ2-5,medium-sized,.,CASSLRGRGETQYF,TGTGCCAGCAGCCTCAGGGGAAGGGGGGAGACCCAGTACTTC
TRBV5-6,TRBJ2-7,.,.,CASSLKLTGLFHEQYF,TGTGCCAGCAGCTTGAAGCTTACGGGTTTGTTCCACGAGCAGTACTTC
TRBV18,TRBJ1-5,.,.,CASLSGKGQPQHF,TGTGCCAGCTTATCAGGGAAGGGACAGCCCCAGCATTTT
TRBV9,TRBJ1-5,.,.,CASSVDADQPQHF,TGTGCCAGCAGCGTGGACGCTGATCAGCCCCAGCATTTT
TRBV28,TRBJ2-7,medium-sized,.,CASSLLGARATYEQYF,TGTGCCAGCAGTTTATTAGGCGCTCGGGCGACCTACGAGCAGTACTTC
TRBV13,TRBJ2-2,few,.,CASSLLDTGELFF,TGTGCCAGCAGCTTATTAGACACCGGGGAGCTGTTTTTT
TRBV10-3,TRBJ2-3,.,TRBD1,CAIRMGQGVDTDTQYF,TGTGCCATCAGGATGGGGCAGGGGGTGGACACAGATACGCAGTATTTT
TRBV30,TRBJ1-2,once,.,CAWRVRGLGQDGYTF,TGTGCCTGGAGGGTCCGCGGACTCGGGCAGGATGGCTACACCTTC
TRBV19,TRBJ2-5,.,TRBD1,CASSIRTGWQETQYF,TGTGCCAGTAGTATTAGGACAGGGTGGCAAGAGACCCAGTACTTC
TRBV15,TRBJ1-2,.,.,CATSRDYAALLSYTF,TGTGCCACCAGCAGAGATTATGCAGCCCTCCTGAGCTACACCTTC
TRBV7-8,TRBJ1-3,medium-sized,.,CASSLIRGHTIYF,TGTGCCAGCAGCTTAATAAGGGGACACACCATATATTTT
TRBV19,TRBJ1-1,.,TRBD1,CASSNSPGQGATEAFF,TGTGCCAGTAGCAATAGCCCGGGACAGGGGGCAACTGAAGCTTTCTTT
TRBV4-3,TRBJ2-5,.,.,CASSQGLGDETQYF,TGCGCCAGCAGCCAAGGATTAGGGGACGAGACCCAGTACTTC
TRBV9,TRBJ1-1,.,.,CASSPLHPSGTEAFF,TGTGCCAGCAGCCCTTTGCACCCTAGTGGCACTGAAGCTTTCTTT